Listed below are T cell receptor beta chains from one sample, sequenced in a study of cytomegalovirus exposure and HLA in healthy donors. Assay used: immunoSEQ multiplex PCR; TCRdb lists only in-frame clones, some missing. The table lists 100,000 to 150,000 clones, 83% of them singletons. Sequenced: PBMCs. All receptors derive from a woman aged 40 to 50 in good health and CMV-seropositive. Both conserved end residues are part of each CDR3. D genes are given only for firm matches. Some rows have no size entry. The others give once, few or many, or a class for an expanded clone.

d_call,j_call,v_call,clone_size,cdr3_aa,cdr3_nt
TRBD2,TRBJ2-1,TRBV5-6,-,CASSFRTSGRNNEQFF,TGTGCCAGCAGCTTTCGGACTAGCGGGAGAAATAATGAGCAGTTCTTC
TRBD2,TRBJ2-7,TRBV2,-,CASRRSSGTYEQYF,TGTGCCAGCAGGCGGTCTAGCGGGACCTACGAGCAGTACTTC
-,TRBJ2-3,TRBV7-2,few,CASSLVSADTGDTQYF,TGTGCCAGCAGCTTAGTGTCCGCGGATACGGGAGATACGCAGTATTTT
-,TRBJ2-3,TRBV5-4,-,CASSFGGTTDTQYF,TGTGCCAGCAGCTTCGGCGGGACCACAGATACGCAGTATTTT
-,TRBJ1-4,TRBV7-8,once,CASSLVGGGAREKLFF,TGTGCCAGCAGCTTAGTTGGCGGGGGCGCGAGGGAAAAACTGTTTTTT
-,TRBJ1-5,TRBV2,once,CASSESTEYNQPQHF,TGTGCCAGCAGTGAAAGTACAGAATACAATCAGCCCCAGCATTTT
-,TRBJ2-7,TRBV29-1,-,CSVEYQGKEQYF,TGCAGCGTAGAATACCAGGGTAAAGAGCAGTACTTC
TRBD2,TRBJ2-1,TRBV2,-,CASSASGRYNEQFF,TGTGCCAGCTCGGCTAGCGGCCGCTACAATGAGCAGTTCTTC
TRBD2,TRBJ2-4,TRBV7-2,few,CASSLVAGERNIQYF,TGTGCCAGCAGCTTAGTGGCGGGAGAGAGAAACATTCAGTACTTC
TRBD1,TRBJ1-2,TRBV14,-,CASSPDRLGGYTF,TGTGCCAGCAGCCCGGACAGGCTAGGGGGCTACACCTTC
TRBD1,TRBJ1-6,TRBV5-1,-,CASSLGTGGNSPLHF,TGCGCCAGCAGCTTAGGGACAGGGGGAAATTCACCCCTCCACTTT
TRBD2,TRBJ2-7,TRBV19,once,CASSILAGEGEQYF,TGTGCCAGTAGTATATTAGCGGGAGAAGGCGAGCAGTACTTC
-,TRBJ2-7,TRBV11-3,-,CASSPRDRTYEQYF,TGTGCCAGCAGCCCCCGAGACAGAACCTACGAGCAGTACTTC
TRBD1,TRBJ2-7,TRBV6-5,-,CASRLTGGREQYF,TGTGCCAGCAGGCTGACAGGGGGGCGCGAGCAGTACTTC
TRBD2,TRBJ2-1,TRBV25-1,few,CASRAAGGDNEQFF,TGTGCCAGCAGGGCCGCGGGAGGAGACAATGAGCAGTTCTTC
TRBD1,TRBJ1-2,TRBV6-5,-,CASSRDSHNYGYTF,TGTGCCAGCAGTCGGGACAGCCATAACTATGGCTACACCTTC
TRBD1,TRBJ2-1,TRBV7-3,-,CASSFRKGAEQFF,TGTGCCAGCAGCTTCCGAAAGGGGGCTGAGCAGTTCTTC
-,TRBJ1-1,TRBV7-9,-,CASSRKRNTEAFF,TGTGCCAGCAGCCGAAAGAGGAACACTGAAGCTTTCTTT
TRBD1,TRBJ2-3,TRBV4-3,once,CASSQPGTGLSTDTQYF,TGCGCCAGCAGCCAACCCGGGACAGGGCTTAGCACAGATACGCAGTATTTT
TRBD2,TRBJ2-7,TRBV20-1,-,CSARAGFEQYF,TGCAGTGCCCGAGCGGGGTTCGAGCAGTACTTC
-,TRBJ2-2,TRBV11-3,-,CASSPVRGSLSDTGELFF,TGTGCCAGCAGCCCAGTAAGGGGGAGTTTAAGTGACACCGGGGAGCTGTTTTTT
TRBD2,TRBJ2-2,TRBV9,-,CASSVLNSLAGFTGELFF,TGTGCCAGCAGCGTACTCAATAGCCTAGCGGGATTCACCGGGGAGCTGTTTTTT
TRBD1,TRBJ2-4,TRBV28,-,CASSDKLPGQGAKNIQYF,TGTGCCAGCAGCGACAAGCTGCCGGGACAGGGGGCCAAAAACATTCAGTACTTC
TRBD2,TRBJ2-1,TRBV7-2,-,CASGHGTSGENEQFF,TGTGCCAGCGGACACGGGACTAGCGGGGAAAATGAGCAGTTCTTC
TRBD2,TRBJ2-5,TRBV19,-,CASRLRASGYQETQYF,TGTGCCAGTAGACTCCGCGCTAGCGGGTATCAAGAGACCCAGTACTTC
-,TRBJ1-5,TRBV6-6,-,CASSLRGEMRPQHF,TGTGCCAGCAGTCTCCGGGGGGAAATGCGGCCCCAGCATTTT
TRBD2,TRBJ2-7,TRBV29-1,once,CSVEGGTSGSRWQYF,TGCAGCGTTGAGGGTGGGACTAGCGGCTCTAGGTGGCAGTACTTC
TRBD1,TRBJ2-7,TRBV6-5,-,CASSPRDRGYEQYF,TGTGCCAGCAGTCCCCGGGACAGGGGTTACGAGCAGTACTTC
TRBD2,TRBJ2-1,TRBV28,-,CASSLLRLAGPYNEQFF,TGTGCCAGCAGTTTGCTTCGGCTAGCGGGACCCTACAATGAGCAGTTCTTC
TRBD2,TRBJ2-5,TRBV19,-,CASSIEAGTRSAETQYF,TGTGCCAGTAGTATAGAGGCAGGGACTAGGAGTGCGGAGACCCAGTACTTC
TRBD1,TRBJ2-3,TRBV5-8,-,CASSLGTGKYTQYF,TGTGCCAGCAGCTTGGGGACAGGGAAATATACGCAGTATTTT
-,TRBJ2-1,TRBV30,-,CAWMNSGSYNEQFF,TGTGCCTGGATGAATAGCGGTTCCTACAATGAGCAGTTCTTC
TRBD2,TRBJ2-7,TRBV6-5,-,CASSQTSGRLYEQYF,TGTGCCAGCAGCCAGACTAGCGGGAGACTATACGAGCAGTACTTC
-,TRBJ1-4,TRBV2,few,CASSDGGFNEKLFF,TGTGCCAGCAGTGATGGGGGCTTCAATGAAAAACTGTTTTTT
-,TRBJ1-4,TRBV4-1,-,CASSRAWGVTNEKLFF,TGCGCCAGCAGCCGCGCCTGGGGGGTAACTAATGAAAAACTGTTTTTT
-,TRBJ2-7,TRBV14,-,CASSLGLKTYEQYF,TGTGCCAGCAGCCTCGGACTAAAAACCTACGAGCAGTACTTC
-,TRBJ1-5,TRBV9,-,CASSVEGNSNQPQHF,TGTGCCAGCAGCGTAGAGGGGAATAGCAATCAGCCCCAGCATTTT
-,TRBJ1-5,TRBV2,-,CASSEEPEPSRPQHF,TGTGCCAGCAGTGAAGAACCAGAACCTTCCCGGCCCCAGCATTTT
TRBD2,TRBJ2-1,TRBV5-4,few,CATSSGAHNEQFF,TGTGCCACTTCTAGCGGAGCCCACAATGAGCAGTTCTTC
-,TRBJ2-1,TRBV5-5,-,CASSLANEQFF,TGTGCCAGCAGCTTGGCAAATGAGCAGTTCTTC
-,TRBJ1-5,TRBV9,-,CASQARGEYSNQPQHF,TGTGCCTCACAAGCCCGGGGGGAATATAGCAATCAGCCCCAGCATTTT
-,TRBJ2-7,TRBV6-1,-,CASSEAMRYEQYF,TGTGCCAGCAGTGAAGCGATGAGGTACGAGCAGTACTTC
-,TRBJ1-5,TRBV28,-,CASNLGRQPQHF,TGTGCCAGCAATCTGGGGCGTCAGCCCCAGCATTTT
TRBD2,TRBJ2-1,TRBV13,once,CASFFGLAGAFDGNEQFF,TGTGCCAGCTTCTTTGGGCTAGCGGGAGCCTTCGACGGCAATGAGCAGTTCTTC
-,TRBJ2-5,TRBV18,-,CASSLAVQETQYF,TGTGCCAGCTCACTAGCGGTCCAAGAGACCCAGTACTTC
-,TRBJ1-2,TRBV9,-,CASSETGGYGYTF,TGTGCCAGCAGCGAGACGGGAGGCTATGGCTACACCTTC